There are many counts of the clone carrying this T cell receptor beta chain. Its antigen is not identified. The entry originates in a study of response to subunit inactivated influenza vaccine. Study outcomes and limitations: The authors proposed limited new T cell recruitment per seasonal influenza vaccination.

Each CDR3 protein gets one entry after TCRdb re-called the RT-PCR reads with MiXCR. The sample carries about 780,000 distinct CDR3 sequences, around a sixth recorded once. This material consisted of PBMCs from blood, taken roughly 5 days after vaccination. This TCR was recovered from a man aged 45 to 65 who received an inactivated influenza vaccine.

As DNA, the CDR3 is TGCAGTGCAAACAGGGATACGAACACCGGGGAGCTGTTTTTT. This codes for CSANRDTNTGELFF. The chain has TRBV20-1 and TRBJ2-2; weak D call: TRBD1 (6 bases). Germline CDR1 and CDR2: DFQATT and SNEGSKA (reference sequence). V shed 6 bases and J shed 0 bases, with 11 bases lying between them. The CDR3 loop spans 14 amino acids.